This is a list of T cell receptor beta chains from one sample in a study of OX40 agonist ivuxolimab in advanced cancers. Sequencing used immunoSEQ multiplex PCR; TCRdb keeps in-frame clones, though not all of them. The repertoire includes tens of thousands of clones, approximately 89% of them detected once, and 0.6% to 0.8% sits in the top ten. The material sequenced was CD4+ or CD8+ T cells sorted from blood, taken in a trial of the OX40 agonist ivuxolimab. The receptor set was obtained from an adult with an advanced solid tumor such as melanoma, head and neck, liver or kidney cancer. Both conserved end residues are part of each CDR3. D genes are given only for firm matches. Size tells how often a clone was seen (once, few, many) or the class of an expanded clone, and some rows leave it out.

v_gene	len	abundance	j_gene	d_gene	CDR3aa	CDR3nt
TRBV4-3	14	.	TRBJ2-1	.	CASSRSQRYNEQFF	TGCGCCAGCAGCCGTAGTCAGCGATACAATGAGCAGTTCTTC
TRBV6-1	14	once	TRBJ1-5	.	CASSSTGSNQPQHF	TGTGCCAGCAGCTCGACGGGGAGCAATCAGCCCCAGCATTTT
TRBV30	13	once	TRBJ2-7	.	CAWSVPNSPEQYF	TGTGCCTGGAGTGTACCTAACAGCCCGGAGCAGTACTTC
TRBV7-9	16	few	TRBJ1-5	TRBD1	CASSLATGGIDQPQHF	TGTGCCAGCAGCTTAGCGACAGGGGGCATTGATCAGCCCCAGCATTTT
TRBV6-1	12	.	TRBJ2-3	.	CASTPPTDTQYF	TGTGCCAGCACCCCGCCCACAGATACGCAGTATTTT
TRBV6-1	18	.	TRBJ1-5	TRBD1	CASSEAHGKGAFNQPQHF	TGTGCCAGCAGTGAAGCGCACGGAAAGGGGGCCTTTAATCAGCCCCAGCATTTT
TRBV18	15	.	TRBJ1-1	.	CASSPPKGLNTEAFF	TGTGCCAGCTCACCACCGAAGGGGCTGAACACTGAAGCTTTCTTT
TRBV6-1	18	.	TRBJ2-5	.	CASSAGARTAHKQETQYF	TGTGCCAGCAGTGCTGGGGCGAGAACGGCACACAAACAAGAGACCCAGTACTTC
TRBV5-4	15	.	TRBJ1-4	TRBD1	CASSGEGATNEKLFF	TGTGCCAGCAGCGGGGAGGGGGCGACTAATGAAAAACTGTTTTTT
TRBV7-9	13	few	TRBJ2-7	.	CASSFAQAYEQYF	TGTGCCAGCAGCTTTGCACAGGCCTACGAGCAGTACTTC
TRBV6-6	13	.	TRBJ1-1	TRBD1	CASSYSGTVEAFF	TGTGCCAGCAGTTACTCTGGGACAGTTGAAGCTTTCTTT
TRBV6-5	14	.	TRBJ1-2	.	CASSYSGGGHGYTF	TGTGCCAGCAGTTACTCAGGGGGGGGACATGGCTACACCTTC
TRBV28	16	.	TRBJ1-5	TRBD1	CASSRTGGKGNQPQHF	TGTGCCAGCAGCCGGACAGGGGGAAAGGGCAATCAGCCCCAGCATTTT
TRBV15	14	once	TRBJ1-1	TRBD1	CATSTEPDRAEAFF	TGTGCCACCAGCACCGAGCCGGACAGGGCTGAAGCTTTCTTT